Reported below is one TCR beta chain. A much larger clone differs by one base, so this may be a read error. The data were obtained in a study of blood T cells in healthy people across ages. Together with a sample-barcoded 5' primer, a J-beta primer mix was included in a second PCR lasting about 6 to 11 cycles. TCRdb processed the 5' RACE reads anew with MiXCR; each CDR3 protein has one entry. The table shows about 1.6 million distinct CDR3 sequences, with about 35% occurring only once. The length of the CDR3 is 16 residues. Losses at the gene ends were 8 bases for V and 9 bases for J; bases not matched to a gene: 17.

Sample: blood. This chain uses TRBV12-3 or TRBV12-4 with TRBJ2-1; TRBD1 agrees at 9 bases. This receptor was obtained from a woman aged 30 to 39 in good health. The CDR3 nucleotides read TGTGCCAGCGGACCCACCCGGGACAGGGTTAGGACTGAGCAGTTCTTC. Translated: CASGPTRDRVRTEQFF.